The 31 T cell receptor beta chains presented below share a single source sample, sequenced in a study of beta chain features in type 1 diabetes. Expressed TCRB transcripts were sequenced, since all the RNA that had been isolated was reverse transcribed. TCRdb's copy holds only in-frame clones and misses some; the assay was immunoSEQ multiplex PCR. Of about 370,000 clones listed, roughly 16% were seen once; the top ten hold roughly 0.019%. Sample: naive CD4+ T cells from blood. The receptors were gathered from a woman younger than 30 in good health.

The rearrangement links TRBV2 to TRBJ1-1; 7 nucleotides align to TRBD1. Germline V gives CDR1 SNHLY, CDR2 FYNNEI. The V and J ends lost 1 base and 1 base, in that order; junction bases with no gene match: 3. The CDR3 consists of 15 residues. CDR3 coding DNA: TGTGCCAGCAGTGAAGAGGGGGCGAGGAACACTGAAGCTTTCTTT. As protein: CASSEEGARNTEAFF.

This clone was detected only a few times. This chain joins TRBV18 and TRBJ2-4; 9 bases fit TRBD2. V trimming: 0 bases; J trimming: 7 bases; junction bases outside the gene matches: 7. This CDR3 is built from 16 residues. Germline V lookup: CDR1 KGHSH, CDR2 LQKENI. CDR3 protein: CASSPPVLAGTNIQYF. The CDR3 DNA sequence: TGTGCCAGCTCACCACCCGTCCTAGCGGGGACGAACATTCAGTACTTC.

The chain recombines TRBV28 with TRBJ2-2; 12 bases agree with TRBD2. The germline V gene has CDR1 MDHEN and CDR2 SYDVKM. This CDR3 region has 16 residues. J lost 2 bases, V lost 3 bases, and 1 base had no gene match. The CDR3 here is CASSLGLAGNTGELFF. In DNA form, the CDR3 reads TGTGCCAGCAGTTTGGGACTAGCGGGTAACACCGGGGAGCTGTTTTTT. The whole variable domain, filled in from reference TRBV28 and TRBJ2-2, reads DVKVTQSSRYLVKRTGEKVFLECVQDMDHENMFWYRQDPGLGLRLIYFSYDVKMKEKGDIPEGYSVSREKKERFSLILESASTNQTSMYLCASSLGLAGNTGELFFGEGSRLTVL.

The chain recombines TRBV2 with TRBJ1-1; perhaps TRBD1 as D (5 bases). CDR1 is SNHLY, CDR2 FYNNEI, per germline. Trimming took off 1 base at V and 1 base at J, with 13 bases between the two ends. The CDR3 extends over 16 amino acids. This CDR3 is CASSEGYFGGNTEAFF. The CDR3 DNA reads as TGTGCCAGCAGTGAAGGATATTTCGGGGGGAACACTGAAGCTTTCTTT.

Ten or more counts support this clone. V and J are TRBV20-1 and TRBJ1-2; D may be TRBD1 (5 bases). The germline V gene has CDR1 DFQATT and CDR2 SNEGSKA (reference sequence). Trimming took 8 bases from V and 8 from J, leaving 15 bases between them. There are 11 residues in the CDR3. The CDR3 spells CSTVGVGGYTF. As DNA, the CDR3 is TGCAGTACAGTAGGGGTAGGCGGCTACACCTTC.

This clone was found a few times. The V call is TRBV28, the J call TRBJ1-4; maybe TRBD1 (6 bases). Germline values: CDR1 MDHEN, CDR2 SYDVKM. Trimming removed 5 bases at V and 4 bases at J, with 17 bases between. This CDR3 comprises 16 residues. The CDR3 here is CASSLSRGSINEKLFF. The CDR3 coding sequence is TGTGCCAGCAGTCTCTCCAGGGGCTCGATTAATGAAAAACTGTTTTTT. Together with reference TRBV28 and TRBJ1-4, the CDR3 gives the full variable domain: DVKVTQSSRYLVKRTGEKVFLECVQDMDHENMFWYRQDPGLGLRLIYFSYDVKMKEKGDIPEGYSVSREKKERFSLILESASTNQTSMYLCASSLSRGSINEKLFFGSGTQLSVL.

This chain uses TRBV4-1 with TRBJ2-7; possible D gene TRBD1, 5 bases. From germline, CDR1 is MGHRA and CDR2 YSYEKL. V lost 1 base to trimming and J lost 2 bases, with 12 bases between them. This CDR3 is 15 amino acids long. CDR3 DNA: TGCGCCAGCAGCCAAGTAATTTTGGGGCCCTACGAGCAGTACTTC. Its translation: CASSQVILGPYEQYF.

The gene calls are TRBV4-3 and TRBJ2-5, with 8 bases lining up with TRBD2. The CDR3 sequence is 17 residues long. The V segment lost 5 bases and the J segment 5 bases; nucleotides outside the gene matches: 16. The germline gives CDR1 LGHNA, CDR2 YSLEER. The CDR3 reads CASSSTPGLAGLETQYF. The CDR3 region has the DNA TGCGCCAGCAGCTCCACTCCTGGTCTAGCGGGCTTGGAGACCCAGTACTTC.

A remark on this clone: Additional DNA sequences in this sample encode the identical CDR3. The CDR3 nucleotides are TGTGCCAGCAGTTTAGGGGGGTCTGGGGCCAACGTCCTGACTTTC. This codes for CASSLGGSGANVLTF. The chain uses TRBV28 and TRBJ2-6, with D possibly being TRBD2 (6 bases). V shed 2 bases and J shed 1 base, with 6 bases lying between them. The CDR3 extends over 15 amino acids. CDR1 and CDR2 from the germline V gene are MDHEN and SYDVKM. The full variable domain, rest sourced from reference TRBV28 and TRBJ2-6, is DVKVTQSSRYLVKRTGEKVFLECVQDMDHENMFWYRQDPGLGLRLIYFSYDVKMKEKGDIPEGYSVSREKKERFSLILESASTNQTSMYLCASSLGGSGANVLTFGAGSRLTVL.

The rearrangement uses TRBV5-4 and TRBJ2-2; no definite D call. The CDR3 loop spans 15 amino acids. CDR1 is SGHNT and CDR2 is YYREEE in the germline V gene (reference sequence). V lost 5 bases, J lost 0 bases, and 11 bases lay in between. Here the CDR3 reads CASRRVTANTGELFF. CDR3 in DNA: TGTGCCAGCAGACGCGTCACCGCGAACACCGGGGAGCTGTTTTTT.

This clone has only a few counts. The chain has TRBV30 and TRBJ1-5; D call uncertain. V was pared by 3 bases and J by 3 bases, with 9 bases between. Germline-derived CDR1 and CDR2 are GTSNPN and SVGIG (reference sequence). The CDR3 totals 13 residues. The CDR3 loop reads CAWSGGTNQPQHF. CDR3 bases: TGTGCCTGGAGCGGTGGTACCAATCAGCCCCAGCATTTT.

This clone was seen a few times. The chain recombines TRBV6-5 with TRBJ2-5; 9 nucleotides line up with TRBD2. Losses at the gene ends were 6 bases for V and 5 bases for J; bases not matched to a gene: 10. The CDR3 contains 15 residues. Germline assignment: CDR1 MNHEY and CDR2 SVGAGI. The CDR3 nucleotides are TGTGCCAGCAGGGAGGGCGGGAGGGCCAGGGAGACCCAGTACTTC. It yields the protein CASREGGRARETQYF.

This clone is a singleton in its sample. The rearrangement joins TRBV30 to TRBJ1-5, with D tentatively TRBD1 (6 bases). V was trimmed by 1 base and J by 0 bases, leaving 10 bases between them. This CDR3 has 15 amino acids. The germline V gene has CDR1 GTSNPN and CDR2 SVGIG (reference sequence). The chain's CDR3 is CAWSEDRTSNQPQHF. The CDR3 DNA is TGTGCCTGGAGTGAGGACAGAACTAGCAATCAGCCCCAGCATTTT.

This clone was seen only a few times. The J gene is TRBJ2-3, the V gene TRBV9; tentatively, D is TRBD1 (6 bases). The CDR3 has 15 residues. V was pared by 0 bases and J by 5 bases, with 13 bases between. Germline V CDR1 and CDR2: SGDLS, YYNGEE. The CDR3 protein is CASSVVSRGIDTQYF. CDR3 nucleotides: TGTGCCAGCAGCGTAGTAAGCAGGGGAATAGATACGCAGTATTTT.

The rearrangement links TRBV7-2 to TRBJ2-1; 7 positions agree with TRBD1. Germline CDR1 and CDR2: SGHTA and FQGNSA. The CDR3 covers 13 residues. J was trimmed by 9 bases and V by 7 bases; bases with no gene match: 9. CDR3 region: CASTLGQYGEQFF. In DNA, the CDR3 is TGTGCCAGCACCTTGGGACAGTATGGTGAGCAGTTCTTC.

This clone has only a few counts. The chain is built from TRBV18 and TRBJ2-1; tentative D call: TRBD2 (5 bases). Germline V gene data show CDR1 as KGHSH and CDR2 as LQKENI. The CDR3 spans 14 residues. V lost 0 bases and J lost 8, with 11 bases in between. The CDR3 region is CASSPPVAGDEQFF. CDR3 nucleotide sequence: TGTGCCAGCTCACCACCGGTGGCCGGGGATGAGCAGTTCTTC.

The sample holds a few counts of this clone. The genes are TRBV9 and TRBJ1-2, with D perhaps matching TRBD1 (5 bases). Germline V gives CDR1 SGDLS, CDR2 YYNGEE. The germline V and J ends were trimmed by 0 bases and 8 bases, with 17 bases remaining between them. CDR3 size: 15 residues. The CDR3 reads CASSVGVVSRGGYTF. The DNA of the CDR3 is TGTGCCAGCAGCGTAGGTGTGGTGTCCCGGGGGGGCTACACCTTC.

In its sample, this clone was seen once. This chain joins TRBV4-2 and TRBJ2-7, with D uncertain. Trimming stripped 0 bases from V and 5 bases from J, with 8 bases between. Germline CDR1 LGHNA, CDR2 YNFKEQ. The CDR3 runs to 13 residues. CDR3 nucleotides: TGTGCCAGCAGCCAAGACTTGCGCGACGAGCAGTACTTC. Its protein is CASSQDLRDEQYF.

This clone showed up just a few times. This chain uses TRBV19 with TRBJ2-3, with 16 bases lining up with TRBD2. The germline CDR1 and CDR2 sequences are LNHDA and SQIVND (reference sequence). The J segment lost 6 bases and the V segment lost 9 bases, leaving 12 bases of the junction unmatched. The CDR3 spans 17 residues. DNA of the CDR3: TGTGCCAGCTCCTCGGGACTAGCGGGAGGGTCATGGGATACGCAGTATTTT. It is translated as CASSSGLAGGSWDTQYF.

There are a few counts of this clone. The V gene is TRBV30, the J gene TRBJ2-1, with 11 bases that match TRBD2. This CDR3 is built from 16 residues. CDR1 GTSNPN and CDR2 SVGIG come from the germline V gene (reference sequence). With V trimmed by 0 bases and J by 8 bases, 9 bases remained unmatched. CDR3 DNA: TGTGCCTGGAGTGTGATTCTTACTAGCGGGAGTTATGAGCAGTTCTTC. Translating it yields CAWSVILTSGSYEQFF.

This chain uses TRBV29-1 with TRBJ2-1, with 9 nucleotides matching TRBD2. The CDR3 runs to 12 residues. The germline CDR1 and CDR2 sequences are SQVTM and ANQGSEA. V shed 1 base, J shed 15 bases, and the junction held 7 bases outside the gene matches. CDR3 in amino acids: CSVEAIAGDVFF. The CDR3 DNA reads as TGCAGCGTTGAAGCTATAGCGGGAGATGTGTTCTTC.

This clone was detected only a few times. The rearrangement joins TRBV27 to TRBJ1-5; maybe TRBD1 (5 bases). Trimming stripped 5 bases from V and 4 bases from J, with 12 bases between. The length of the CDR3 is 14 residues. CDR1 and CDR2 (germline): MNHEY, SMNVEV (reference sequence). The CDR3 region is CASSPRQSNQPQHF. The CDR3 DNA follows: TGTGCCAGCAGTCCGCGACAGAGTAATCAGCCCCAGCATTTT.

The CDR3 protein is CASSLLILREGNEQFF. The CDR3 bases are TGTGCCAGCAGCTTACTAATTCTGCGGGAGGGCAATGAGCAGTTCTTC. The chain has TRBV7-9 and TRBJ2-1; 9 bases are shared with TRBD2. The CDR3 has 16 residues. With V trimmed by 2 bases and J by 6 bases, 8 bases remained unmatched. The germline CDR1 and CDR2 sequences are SEHNR and FQNEAQ (reference sequence).

This chain joins TRBV5-1 and TRBJ2-1, with 8 bases matching TRBD2. Germline V CDR1 and CDR2: SGHRS, YFSETQ. The J segment lost 7 bases and the V segment lost 0 bases, leaving 6 bases of the junction unmatched. The CDR3 length is 15 residues. The CDR3 DNA reads TGCGCCAGCAGCTTGGAGGGACTAGTTAGGAATGAGCAGTTCTTC. Translation: CASSLEGLVRNEQFF.

This sequence joins TRBV25-1 and TRBJ2-7; the D gene is possibly TRBD2 (5 bases). Between the trimmed V and J ends, which lost 2 bases and 4 bases, there was a span of 9 bases. The V gene's germline CDR1 is MGHDK and CDR2 SYGVNS. This CDR3 is 13 amino acids long. CDR3 sequence: CASSEPPGYEQYF. CDR3 in DNA: TGTGCCAGCAGTGAACCCCCGGGGTACGAGCAGTACTTC.

The chain is built from TRBV29-1 and TRBJ1-4, with TRBD1 matching over 8 bases. This CDR3 is 15 amino acids long. Germline values: CDR1 SQVTM, CDR2 ANQGSEA. V shed 6 bases and J 7 bases; nucleotides not matched to a gene: 13. The CDR3 DNA is TGCAGCGTCGATCCTCTCGACAGGGGTAGTGAAAAACTGTTTTTT. It yields the protein CSVDPLDRGSEKLFF.

V is TRBV18 and J is TRBJ2-7, with D perhaps matching TRBD1 (5 bases). The CDR3 is 13 amino acids. V lost 2 bases and J lost 3, with 8 bases in between. Per the germline V gene, CDR1 is KGHSH and CDR2 is LQKENI. CDR3 sequence: CASSPSTGYEQYF. The CDR3, as DNA: TGTGCCAGCTCACCATCCACAGGCTACGAGCAGTACTTC.

This clone was recorded a few times. The genes are TRBV5-1 and TRBJ2-3, with TRBD2 matching 11 bases. After removal of 2 bases from V and 1 base from J, the junction contained 9 bases not matched to a gene. Per the germline V gene, CDR1 is SGHRS and CDR2 is YFSETQ. The CDR3 totals 18 residues. The CDR3 sequence: CASSFAPGTSGRTDTQYF. The CDR3 DNA follows: TGCGCCAGCAGCTTTGCCCCTGGGACTAGCGGACGCACAGATACGCAGTATTTT.

The V and J genes are TRBV5-4 and TRBJ2-2, with unresolved D. This CDR3 comprises 13 residues. V lost 3 bases, J lost 7 bases, and 10 bases lay in between. From germline, CDR1 is SGHNT and CDR2 YYREEE (reference sequence). CDR3 loop: CASSSVMIGELFF. CDR3 coding DNA: TGTGCCAGCAGCTCGGTGATGATCGGGGAGCTGTTTTTT.

V is TRBV7-2 and J is TRBJ2-1; maybe TRBD2 (5 bases). Per the germline V gene, CDR1 is SGHTA and CDR2 is FQGNSA. Trimming shortened V by 5 bases and J by 7 bases, and 21 bases separated the two germline ends. There are 16 residues in the CDR3. CDR3 amino acids: CASSTRTARVGNEQFF. The CDR3, as DNA: TGTGCCAGCAGCACTAGGACGGCCCGTGTGGGGAATGAGCAGTTCTTC. Filled out from reference TRBV7-2 and TRBJ2-1, the complete variable domain reads GAGVSQSPSNKVTEKGKDVELRCDPISGHTALYWYRQSLGQGLEFLIYFQGNSAPDKSGLPSDRFSAERTGGSVSTLTIQRTQQEDSAVYLCASSTRTARVGNEQFFGPGTRLTVL.

This clone has just a few counts. The chain employs TRBV2 and TRBJ2-3, with 7 bases fitting TRBD1. In germline, CDR1 is SNHLY, CDR2 FYNNEI. The CDR3 contains 15 residues. J was trimmed by 1 base and V by 6 bases; bases with no gene match: 7. CDR3 DNA: TGTGCCAGCAGCGACAGGGTGATGGGCACAGATACGCAGTATTTT. Protein sequence: CASSDRVMGTDTQYF.